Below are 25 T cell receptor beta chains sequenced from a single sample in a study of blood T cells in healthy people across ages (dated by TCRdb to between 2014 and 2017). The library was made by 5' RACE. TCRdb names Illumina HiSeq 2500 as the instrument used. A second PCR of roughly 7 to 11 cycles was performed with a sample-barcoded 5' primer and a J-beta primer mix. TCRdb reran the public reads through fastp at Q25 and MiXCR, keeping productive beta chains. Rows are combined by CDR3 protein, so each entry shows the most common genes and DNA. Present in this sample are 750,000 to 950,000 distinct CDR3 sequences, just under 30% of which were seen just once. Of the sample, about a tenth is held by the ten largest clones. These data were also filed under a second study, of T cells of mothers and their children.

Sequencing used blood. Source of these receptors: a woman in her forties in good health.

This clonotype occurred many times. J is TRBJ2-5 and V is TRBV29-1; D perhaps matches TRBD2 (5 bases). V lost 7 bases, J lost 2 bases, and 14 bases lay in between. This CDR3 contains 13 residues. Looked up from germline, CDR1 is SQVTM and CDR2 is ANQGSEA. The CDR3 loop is CSGTNGVQETQYF. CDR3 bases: TGCAGCGGAACTAACGGGGTTCAAGAGACCCAGTACTTC.

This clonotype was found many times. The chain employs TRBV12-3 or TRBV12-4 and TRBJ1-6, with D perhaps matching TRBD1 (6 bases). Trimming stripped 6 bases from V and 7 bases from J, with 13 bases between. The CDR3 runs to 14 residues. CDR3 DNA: TGTGCCAGCAGAGACGACAGGAGAAATTCACCCCTCCACTTT. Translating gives CASRDDRRNSPLHF.

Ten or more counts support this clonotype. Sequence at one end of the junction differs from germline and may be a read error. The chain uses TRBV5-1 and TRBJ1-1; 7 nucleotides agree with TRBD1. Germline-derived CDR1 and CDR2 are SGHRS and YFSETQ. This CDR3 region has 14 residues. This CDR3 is CASSSGQANTEAFF. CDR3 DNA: TGTGCCAGCAGTTCTGGACAGGCGAACACTGAAGCTTTCTTT.

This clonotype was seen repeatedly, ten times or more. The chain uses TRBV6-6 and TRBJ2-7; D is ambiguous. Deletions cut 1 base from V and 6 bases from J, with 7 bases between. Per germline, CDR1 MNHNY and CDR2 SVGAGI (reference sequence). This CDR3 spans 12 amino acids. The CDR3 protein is CASSYLTGEQYF. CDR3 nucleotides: TGTGCCAGCAGTTACTTGACCGGCGAGCAGTACTTC.

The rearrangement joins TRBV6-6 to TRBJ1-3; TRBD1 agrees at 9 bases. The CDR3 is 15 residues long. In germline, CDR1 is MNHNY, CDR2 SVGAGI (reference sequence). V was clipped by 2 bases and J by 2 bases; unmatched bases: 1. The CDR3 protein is CASSYRQGAGNTIYF. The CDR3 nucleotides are TGTGCCAGCAGTTACAGACAGGGGGCTGGAAACACCATATATTTT.

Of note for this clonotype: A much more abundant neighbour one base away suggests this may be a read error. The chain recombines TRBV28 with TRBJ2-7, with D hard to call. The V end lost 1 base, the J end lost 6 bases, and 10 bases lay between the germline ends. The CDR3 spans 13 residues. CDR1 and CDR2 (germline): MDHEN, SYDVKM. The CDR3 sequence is CASSLFDNSEQYF. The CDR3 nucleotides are TGTGCCAGCAGTTTATTCGACAACAGCGAGCAGTACTTC.

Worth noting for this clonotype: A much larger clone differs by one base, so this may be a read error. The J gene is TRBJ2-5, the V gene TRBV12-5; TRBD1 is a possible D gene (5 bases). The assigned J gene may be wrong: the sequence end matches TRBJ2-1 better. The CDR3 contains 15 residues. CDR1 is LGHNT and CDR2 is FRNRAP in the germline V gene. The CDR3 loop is CASGLRQGSIETQFF. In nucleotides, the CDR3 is TGTGCTAGTGGTTTGAGGCAGGGTAGTATAGAGACCCAGTTCTTC.

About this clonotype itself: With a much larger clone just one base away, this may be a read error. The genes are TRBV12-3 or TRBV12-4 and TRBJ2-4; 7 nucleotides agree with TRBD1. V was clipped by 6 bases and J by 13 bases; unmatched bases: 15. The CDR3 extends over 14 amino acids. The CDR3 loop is CASRQGGYYNEQYF. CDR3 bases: TGTGCCAGCAGACAAGGGGGCTACTACAATGAGCAGTACTTC.

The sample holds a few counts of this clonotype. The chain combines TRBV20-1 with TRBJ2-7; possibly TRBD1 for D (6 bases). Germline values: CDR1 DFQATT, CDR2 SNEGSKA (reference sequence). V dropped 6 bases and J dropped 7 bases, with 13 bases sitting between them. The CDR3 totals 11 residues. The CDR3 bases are TGCAGTGCACCTAGACAGGAAGAGCAGTACTTC. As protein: CSAPRQEEQYF.

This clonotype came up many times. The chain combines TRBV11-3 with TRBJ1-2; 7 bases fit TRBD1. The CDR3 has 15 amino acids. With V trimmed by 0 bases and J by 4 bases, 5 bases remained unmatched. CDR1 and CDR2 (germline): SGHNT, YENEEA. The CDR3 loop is CASSLETGDCYGYTF. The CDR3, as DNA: TGTGCCAGCAGCTTAGAAACAGGGGACTGCTATGGCTACACCTTC.

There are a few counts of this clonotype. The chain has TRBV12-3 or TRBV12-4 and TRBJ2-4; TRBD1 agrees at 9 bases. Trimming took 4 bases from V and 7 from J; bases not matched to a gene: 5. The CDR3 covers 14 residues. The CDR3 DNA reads TGTGCCAGCAGTTGGAGGGGACAGGGTAACATTCAGTACTTC. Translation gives CASSWRGQGNIQYF.

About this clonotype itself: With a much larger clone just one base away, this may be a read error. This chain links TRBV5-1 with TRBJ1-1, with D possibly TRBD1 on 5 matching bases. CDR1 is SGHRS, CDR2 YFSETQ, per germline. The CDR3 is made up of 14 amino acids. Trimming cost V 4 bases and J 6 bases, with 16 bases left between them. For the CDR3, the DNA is TGCGCCAGCAGCCTCAGCCAGGGTGGGGCTGAAGCTTTCTTT. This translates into CASSLSQGGAEAFF.

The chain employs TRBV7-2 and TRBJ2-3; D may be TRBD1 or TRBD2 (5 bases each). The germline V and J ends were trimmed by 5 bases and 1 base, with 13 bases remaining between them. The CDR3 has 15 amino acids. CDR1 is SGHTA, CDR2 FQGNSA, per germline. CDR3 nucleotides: TGTGCCAGCAGCGGGCCCCAGGGACGCACAGATACGCAGTATTTT. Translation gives CASSGPQGRTDTQYF.

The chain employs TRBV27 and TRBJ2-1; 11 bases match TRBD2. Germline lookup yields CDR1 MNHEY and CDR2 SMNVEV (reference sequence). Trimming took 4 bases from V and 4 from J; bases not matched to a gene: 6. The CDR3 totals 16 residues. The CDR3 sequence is CASSWSGLAAYNEQFF. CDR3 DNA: TGTGCCAGCAGTTGGTCGGGACTAGCGGCATACAATGAGCAGTTCTTC.

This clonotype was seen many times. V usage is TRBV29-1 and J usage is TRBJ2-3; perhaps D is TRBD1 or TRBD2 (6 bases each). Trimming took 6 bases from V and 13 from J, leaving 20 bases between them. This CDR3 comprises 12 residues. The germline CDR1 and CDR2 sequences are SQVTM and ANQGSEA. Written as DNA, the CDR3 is TGCAGCGTGGCGAATCACAGGGAGGAGGAGTATTTT. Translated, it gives CSVANHREEEYF.

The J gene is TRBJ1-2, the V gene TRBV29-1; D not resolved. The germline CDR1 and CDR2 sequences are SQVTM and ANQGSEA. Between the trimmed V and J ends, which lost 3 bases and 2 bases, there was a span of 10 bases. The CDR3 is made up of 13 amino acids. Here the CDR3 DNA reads TGCAGCGTTGACGAGGGCAAAAACTATGGCTACACCTTC. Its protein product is CSVDEGKNYGYTF.

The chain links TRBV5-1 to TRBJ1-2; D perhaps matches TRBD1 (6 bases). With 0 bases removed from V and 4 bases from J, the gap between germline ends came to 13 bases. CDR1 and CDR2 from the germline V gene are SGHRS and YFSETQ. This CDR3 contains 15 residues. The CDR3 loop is CASSLEGGPGYGYTF. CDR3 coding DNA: TGCGCCAGCAGCTTGGAAGGGGGGCCCGGCTATGGCTACACCTTC.

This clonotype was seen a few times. This CDR3 is CATSDYSGKPHNEQFF. In DNA form, the CDR3 reads TGTGCCACCAGTGATTACTCAGGAAAACCCCACAATGAGCAGTTCTTC. The J gene is TRBJ2-1, the V gene TRBV24-1; D remains ambiguous. The germline V gene encodes CDR1 KGHDR and CDR2 SFDVKD. This CDR3 spans 16 amino acids. V lost 2 bases and J 5 bases, leaving 15 bases between the germline ends.

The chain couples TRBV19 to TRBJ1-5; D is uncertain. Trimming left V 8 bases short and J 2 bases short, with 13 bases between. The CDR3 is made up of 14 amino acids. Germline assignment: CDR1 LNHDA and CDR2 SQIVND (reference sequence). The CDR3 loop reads CASSGLRGNQPQHF. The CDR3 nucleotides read TGTGCCAGTTCTGGCTTAAGAGGCAATCAGCCCCAGCATTTT.

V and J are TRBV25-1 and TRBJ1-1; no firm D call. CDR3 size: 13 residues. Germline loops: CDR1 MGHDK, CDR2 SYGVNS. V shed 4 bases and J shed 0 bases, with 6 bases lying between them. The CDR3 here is CASSGGVNTEAFF. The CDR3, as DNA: TGTGCCAGCAGTGGGGGAGTGAACACTGAAGCTTTCTTT. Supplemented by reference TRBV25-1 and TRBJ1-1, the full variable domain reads EADIYQTPRYLVIGTGKKITLECSQTMGHDKMYWYQQDPGMELHLIHYSYGVNSTEKGDLSSESTVSRIRTEHFPLTLESARPSHTSQYLCASSGGVNTEAFFGQGTRLTVV.

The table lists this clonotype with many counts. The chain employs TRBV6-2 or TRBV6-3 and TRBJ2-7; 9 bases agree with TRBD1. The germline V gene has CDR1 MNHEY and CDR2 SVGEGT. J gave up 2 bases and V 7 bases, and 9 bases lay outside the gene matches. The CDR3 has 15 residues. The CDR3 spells CASNKPGQGTYEQYF. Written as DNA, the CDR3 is TGTGCCAGCAACAAACCGGGACAGGGCACCTACGAGCAGTACTTC.

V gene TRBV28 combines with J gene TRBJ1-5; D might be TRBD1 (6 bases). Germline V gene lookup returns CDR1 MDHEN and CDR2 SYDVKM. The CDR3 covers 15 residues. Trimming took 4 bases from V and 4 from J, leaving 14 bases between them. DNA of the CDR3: TGTGCCAGCAGTTCGTCGACGGGGGCTAATCAGCCCCAGCATTTT. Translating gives CASSSSTGANQPQHF.

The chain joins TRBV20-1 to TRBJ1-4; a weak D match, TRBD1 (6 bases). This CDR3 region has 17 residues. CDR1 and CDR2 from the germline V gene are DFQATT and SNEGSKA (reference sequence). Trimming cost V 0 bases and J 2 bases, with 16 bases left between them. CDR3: CSARDNSRGVTNEKLFF. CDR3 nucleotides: TGCAGTGCTAGAGATAATTCGAGGGGGGTGACTAATGAAAAACTGTTTTTT.

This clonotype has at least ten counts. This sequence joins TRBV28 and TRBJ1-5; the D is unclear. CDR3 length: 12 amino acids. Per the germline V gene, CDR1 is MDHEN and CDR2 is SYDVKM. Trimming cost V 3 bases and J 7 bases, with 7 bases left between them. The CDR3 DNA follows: TGTGCCAGCAGTTTGATGGGCCAGCCCCAGCATTTT. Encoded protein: CASSLMGQPQHF.

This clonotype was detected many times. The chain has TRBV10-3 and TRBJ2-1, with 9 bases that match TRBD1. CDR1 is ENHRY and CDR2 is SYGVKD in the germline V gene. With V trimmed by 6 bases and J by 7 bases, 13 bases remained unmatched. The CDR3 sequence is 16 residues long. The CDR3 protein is CAIRGPGQGIRNEQFF. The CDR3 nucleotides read TGTGCCATCAGAGGTCCCGGACAGGGGATAAGGAATGAGCAGTTCTTC.